This T cell receptor beta chain was retrieved from a study of blood T cell repertoires in COVID-19. On the study more broadly: PBMCs, B-cell-depleted T cells, or T cells were the source of the cDNA or gDNA that made up the material.

Per the study methods: Amplified reference gene primers provided the basis for estimating nucleated cell counts. The repertoire was sequenced with immunoSEQ multiplex PCR; TCRdb's copy has only in-frame clones and lacks some. V and J calls and clone size are as listed in that table; D and trimming were resolved from the DNA. The profile shows roughly 410,000 clones, more than 70% of them singletons. Germline lookup yields CDR1 LGHDT and CDR2 YNNKEL (reference sequence). The ends were cut back, 1 base at V and 5 bases at J, with 5 bases in the middle. The CDR3 extends over 13 amino acids. The chain recombines TRBV3-1 (or the pseudogene TRBV3-2) with TRBJ2-2; the D gene is possibly TRBD2 (5 bases). The TCR comes from a man aged 35-49 years with acute or convalescent COVID-19. Source material: peripheral blood. The CDR3: CASSQAGTGELFF. The CDR3 region has the DNA TGTGCCAGCAGCCAAGCGGGAACCGGGGAGCTGTTTTTT.